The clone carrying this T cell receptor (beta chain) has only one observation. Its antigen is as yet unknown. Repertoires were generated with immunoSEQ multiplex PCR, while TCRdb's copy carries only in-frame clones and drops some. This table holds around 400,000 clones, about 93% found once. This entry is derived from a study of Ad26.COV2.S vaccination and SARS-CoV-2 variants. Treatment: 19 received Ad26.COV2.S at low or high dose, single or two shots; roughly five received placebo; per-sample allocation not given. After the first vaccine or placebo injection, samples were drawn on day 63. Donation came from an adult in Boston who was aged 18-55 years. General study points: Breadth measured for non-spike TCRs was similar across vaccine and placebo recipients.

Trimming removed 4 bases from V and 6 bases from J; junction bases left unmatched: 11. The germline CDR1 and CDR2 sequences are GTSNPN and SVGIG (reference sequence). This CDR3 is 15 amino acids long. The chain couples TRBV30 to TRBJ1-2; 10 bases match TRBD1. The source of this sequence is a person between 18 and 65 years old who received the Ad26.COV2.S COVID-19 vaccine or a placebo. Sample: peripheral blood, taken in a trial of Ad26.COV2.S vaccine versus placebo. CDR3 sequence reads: CAWIERGTGVNGYTF. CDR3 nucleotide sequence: TGTGCCTGGATCGAACGCGGGACAGGGGTTAATGGCTACACCTTC.